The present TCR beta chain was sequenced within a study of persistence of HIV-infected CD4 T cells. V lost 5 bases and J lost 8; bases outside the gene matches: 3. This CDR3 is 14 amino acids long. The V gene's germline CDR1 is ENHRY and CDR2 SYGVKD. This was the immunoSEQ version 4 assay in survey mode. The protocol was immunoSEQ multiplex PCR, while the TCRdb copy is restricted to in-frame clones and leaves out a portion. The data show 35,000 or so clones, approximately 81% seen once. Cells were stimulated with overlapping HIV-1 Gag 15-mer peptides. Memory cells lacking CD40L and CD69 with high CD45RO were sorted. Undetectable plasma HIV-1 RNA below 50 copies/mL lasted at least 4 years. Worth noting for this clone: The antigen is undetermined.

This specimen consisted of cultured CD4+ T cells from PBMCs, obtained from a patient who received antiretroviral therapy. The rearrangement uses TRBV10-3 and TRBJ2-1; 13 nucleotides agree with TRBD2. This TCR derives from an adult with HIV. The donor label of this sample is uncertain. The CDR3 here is CAISTSGGAYEQFF. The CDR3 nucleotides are TGTGCCATCAGTACTAGCGGGGGGGCCTATGAGCAGTTCTTC.